These 26 T cell receptor beta chains originate from one sample sequenced in a study of T cells in Graves' hyperthyroidism and ophthalmopathy. Researchers amplified the TCR beta CDR3 regions from RNA transcripts. The study used the HTBI primer set for a first-round RT-PCR of the TCR CDR3. TCRdb ran MiXCR on the multiplex PCR reads and lists one entry per CDR3 protein. The repertoire holds a few hundred thousand distinct CDR3 sequences, with 15% to 19% as singletons. Sample: blood. The receptors were sampled from a woman in her twenties or thirties with Graves' hyperthyroidism.

The V call is TRBV6-1, the J call TRBJ1-6, with 10 bases aligning to TRBD1. The CDR3 is 12 amino acids. Germline V gene data show CDR1 as MNHNS and CDR2 as SASEGT. V lost 5 bases and J lost 15; bases outside the gene matches: 4. The CDR3 here is CASSPDRGLLHF. The CDR3 DNA is TGTGCCAGCAGTCCAGACAGGGGGCTCCTCCACTTT.

This clonotype has only a few counts. A much larger clone lies a single base off, so this may be a read error. The rearrangement links TRBV2 to TRBJ2-1; the D is unclear. The V gene's germline CDR1 is SNHLY and CDR2 FYNNEI. There are 14 residues in the CDR3. The chain's CDR3 is CASEEASSYDEQFF. The CDR3 coding sequence is TGTGCCAGCGAGGAAGCTAGTTCCTACGATGAGCAGTTCTTC.

Only a few counts were recorded for this clonotype. V and J are TRBV20-1 and TRBJ2-5; 10 bases align to TRBD2. Trimming took 6 bases from V and 10 from J; bases not matched to a gene: 20. This CDR3 spans 16 amino acids. Germline-derived CDR1 and CDR2 are DFQATT and SNEGSKA (reference sequence). CDR3 residues: CSATGQSSGRGKGQYF. Here the CDR3 DNA reads TGCAGTGCAACGGGACAGTCCAGCGGGAGGGGGAAGGGCCAGTACTTC.

There are a few counts of this clonotype. This chain uses TRBV10-3 with TRBJ2-3; D is unclear. CDR1 ENHRY and CDR2 SYGVKD come from the germline V gene. CDR3 length: 14 residues. The germline V and J ends were trimmed by 4 bases and 0 bases, with 8 bases remaining between them. CDR3: CAISGKSSTDTQYF. CDR3 nucleotide sequence: TGTGCCATCAGTGGTAAGAGTAGCACAGATACGCAGTATTTT.

The V and J genes are TRBV27 and TRBJ2-7, with D possibly being TRBD2 (6 bases). The germline V gene has CDR1 MNHEY and CDR2 SMNVEV (reference sequence). V dropped 5 bases and J dropped 0 bases, with 14 bases sitting between them. The CDR3 sequence is 15 residues long. CDR3 sequence (DNA): TGTGCCAGCAGTCGGGCTAGCGCTCTCTCCTACGAGCAGTACTTC. Its protein is CASSRASALSYEQYF.

The chain employs TRBV27 and TRBJ1-4; no clear D gene. The CDR3 is 14 amino acids. V was shortened by 8 bases and J by 4 bases, with 14 bases between the two germline ends. Germline CDR1 and CDR2: MNHEY and SMNVEV (reference sequence). The CDR3 sequence: CASRRTGFNEKLFF. In nucleotides, the CDR3 is TGTGCCAGCCGCAGAACTGGGTTTAATGAAAAACTGTTTTTT.

The genes are TRBV6-2 or TRBV6-3 and TRBJ2-2; D remains unclear. Trimming removed 9 bases from V and 0 bases from J, with 11 bases in between. Germline V CDR1 and CDR2: MNHEY, SVGEGT. There are 14 residues in the CDR3. DNA of the CDR3: TGTGCCAGTGCCCGTGGAGCGAACACCGGGGAGCTGTTTTTT. Its protein product is CASARGANTGELFF.

This sequence joins TRBV6-1 and TRBJ2-7; D may match TRBD1 or TRBD2 (6 bases each). CDR1 is MNHNS and CDR2 is SASEGT in the germline V gene. The CDR3 has 15 residues. The germline V and J ends were trimmed by 3 bases and 3 bases, with 15 bases remaining between them. This chain's CDR3 is CASSDPRGVVYEQYF. CDR3 nucleotide sequence: TGTGCCAGCAGTGACCCGAGGGGGGTGGTCTACGAGCAGTACTTC.

This clonotype was seen at least ten times. The rearrangement joins TRBV30 to TRBJ1-3, with D unresolved. Germline CDR1 and CDR2: GTSNPN and SVGIG (reference sequence). The V end was cut by 3 bases, the J end by 0 bases, with 3 bases between. CDR3 length: 12 amino acids. The CDR3 nucleotides are TGTGCCTGGAGCTACTCTGGAAACACCATATATTTT. Its protein product is CAWSYSGNTIYF.

This clonotype was seen only a few times. The chain carries TRBV4-3 and TRBJ2-7; the D is unclear. This CDR3 spans 13 amino acids. V was pared by 0 bases and J by 5 bases, with 8 bases between. Germline CDR1 LGHNA, CDR2 YSLEER. The CDR3 is CASSQDEFHEQYF. CDR3 in DNA: TGCGCCAGCAGCCAAGATGAGTTCCACGAGCAGTACTTC.

This clonotype was seen a few times. CDR3 in amino acids: CASRQSGGTEAFF. CDR3 coding DNA: TGTGCCAGCAGACAATCCGGGGGCACTGAAGCTTTCTTT. V usage is TRBV11-2 and J usage is TRBJ1-1, with a possible D match to TRBD1 (5 bases). The CDR3 is 13 amino acids. Germline assignment: CDR1 SGHAT and CDR2 FQNNGV. V gave up 6 bases and J gave up 4 bases, with 12 bases separating them.

This clonotype was seen at least ten times. J is TRBJ1-2 and V is TRBV29-1; the D is unclear. Trimming left V 6 bases short and J 3 bases short, with 11 bases between. CDR1 and CDR2 from the germline V gene are SQVTM and ANQGSEA. This CDR3 is built from 12 residues. In DNA form, the CDR3 reads TGCAGCGTAGCGGACCGAGACTATGGCTACACCTTC. This sequence encodes CSVADRDYGYTF.

This clonotype was observed a few times. J is TRBJ2-1 and V is TRBV24-1, with D possibly being TRBD2 (6 bases). Trimming stripped 0 bases from V and 10 bases from J, with 15 bases between. CDR3 length: 15 amino acids. Germline assignment: CDR1 KGHDR and CDR2 SFDVKD. CDR3 DNA: TGTGCCACCAGTGATTTGCAGTGGGGAGGAGGGGAGCAGTTCTTC. The encoded protein is CATSDLQWGGGEQFF.

Only a few counts were recorded for this clonotype. This rearrangement joins TRBV9 to TRBJ2-7; 9 nucleotides match TRBD1. In germline, CDR1 is SGDLS, CDR2 YYNGEE. This CDR3 has 15 amino acids. V lost 3 bases and J lost 3; bases outside the gene matches: 7. The DNA for the CDR3 is TGTGCCAGCAGCGAATCCGCGACAGGGGGCTACGAGCAGTACTTC. It encodes CASSESATGGYEQYF.

This clonotype was picked up many times. The gene calls are TRBV7-2 and TRBJ2-3; D is undetermined. The CDR3 is made up of 12 amino acids. V was trimmed by 9 bases and J by 4 bases, leaving 11 bases between them. CDR1 and CDR2 (germline): SGHTA, FQGNSA. CDR3 in amino acids: CASTDFADTQYF. In DNA form, the CDR3 reads TGTGCCAGTACCGATTTTGCAGATACGCAGTATTTT.

This clonotype has just one count. One base away lies a much larger clone, so this may be a sequencing read error. V usage is TRBV2 and J usage is TRBJ2-1; D ambiguous. The CDR3 covers 14 residues. The V and J ends lost 8 bases and 5 bases respectively, with 16 bases between them. CDR1 and CDR2 (germline): SNHLY, FYNNEI. Written as DNA, the CDR3 is TGTGCCAGCTCACCAATGGGCCAAAACAATGAGCAGTTCTTC. Protein product: CASSPMGQNNEQFF. The entire variable domain, with the rest obtained from reference TRBV2 and TRBJ2-1, is as follows: EPEVTQTPSHQVTQMGQEVILRCVPISNHLYFYWYRQILGQKVEFLVSFYNNEISEKSEIFDDQFSVERPDGSNFTLKIRSTKLEDSAMYFCASSPMGQNNEQFFGPGTRLTVL.

This clonotype occurred many times. The rearrangement uses TRBV11-2 and TRBJ1-4; D uncertain. The CDR3 extends over 15 amino acids. Trimming took off 5 bases at V and 1 base at J, with 11 bases between the two ends. Germline CDR1 is SGHAT and CDR2 is FQNNGV. The CDR3 here is CASSPPGLTNEKLFF. The CDR3 nucleotides are TGTGCCAGCAGCCCCCCAGGCTTAACTAATGAAAAACTGTTTTTT.

Many counts were recorded for this clonotype. V is TRBV5-1 and J is TRBJ2-7; 7 nucleotides agree with TRBD1. This CDR3 has 13 residues. Trimming took 4 bases from V and 2 from J; bases not matched to a gene: 3. Germline-derived CDR1 and CDR2 are SGHRS and YFSETQ. The CDR3 DNA reads TGCGCCAGCAGCAAGACAGGGCCCTACGAGCAGTACTTC. Protein sequence: CASSKTGPYEQYF.

This clonotype was picked up many times. The CDR3 DNA is TGTGCCAGCAAGGTAGCGGTCCACTCCTACGAGCAGTACTTC. Protein sequence: CASKVAVHSYEQYF. The genes are TRBV2 and TRBJ2-7; a weak D match, TRBD2 (6 bases). Trimming removed 7 bases from V and 0 bases from J, with 13 bases in between. The CDR3 is 14 amino acids. Germline V lookup: CDR1 SNHLY, CDR2 FYNNEI. The full variable domain, its missing parts supplied by reference TRBV2 and TRBJ2-7, is EPEVTQTPSHQVTQMGQEVILRCVPISNHLYFYWYRQILGQKVEFLVSFYNNEISEKSEIFDDQFSVERPDGSNFTLKIRSTKLEDSAMYFCASKVAVHSYEQYFGPGTRLTVT.

This clonotype was counted a few times. The chain employs TRBV6-5 and TRBJ2-6, with D perhaps TRBD2 (6 bases). The germline V and J ends were trimmed by 4 bases and 0 bases, with 10 bases remaining between them. Germline CDR1 reads MNHEY; CDR2 reads SVGAGI. The CDR3 has 16 residues. The CDR3 bases are TGTGCCAGCAGTTTCGGGGGTAACTCTGGGGCCAACGTCCTGACTTTC. This translates into CASSFGGNSGANVLTF.

Ten or more counts support this clonotype. V gene TRBV2 combines with J gene TRBJ2-7; D is unclear. Germline V gene data show CDR1 as SNHLY and CDR2 as FYNNEI. This CDR3 region has 11 residues. V shed 6 bases and J shed 6 bases, with 9 bases lying between them. The CDR3 reads CASSWAREQYF. The CDR3 DNA is TGTGCCAGCAGCTGGGCCCGCGAGCAGTACTTC.

This clonotype was seen many times. The chain carries TRBV7-9 and TRBJ2-1, with D perhaps matching TRBD2 (6 bases). The CDR3 runs to 15 residues. In germline, CDR1 is SEHNR, CDR2 FQNEAQ (reference sequence). Trimming left V 5 bases short and J 4 bases short, with 15 bases between. The CDR3 spells CASSPAGTVYNEQFF. CDR3 bases: TGTGCCAGCAGCCCGGCGGGAACCGTTTACAATGAGCAGTTCTTC.

Comment on this clonotype: A junction end diverges from the germline sequence, so it may reflect a read error. The rearrangement links TRBV5-4 to TRBJ1-1, with TRBD1 matching over 7 bases. Per germline, CDR1 SGHNT and CDR2 YYREEE (reference sequence). The CDR3 is made up of 14 amino acids. The CDR3 spells CASSPDRRNTGAFF. For the CDR3, the DNA is TGTGCCAGCAGCCCGGACAGGAGGAACACTGGAGCTTTCTTT.

The genes are TRBV6-1 and TRBJ1-1; TRBD1 is a possible D gene (6 bases). This CDR3 has 16 amino acids. Germline-derived CDR1 and CDR2 are MNHNS and SASEGT. V shed 0 bases and J shed 4 bases, with 15 bases lying between them. The CDR3 sequence is CASSEAVLGGFTEAFF. The CDR3 DNA reads as TGTGCCAGCAGTGAAGCCGTACTAGGGGGTTTCACTGAAGCTTTCTTT.

This clonotype was observed at least ten times. The chain joins TRBV5-1 to TRBJ2-1; 9 bases are a match to TRBD2. CDR1 is SGHRS, CDR2 YFSETQ, per germline. With 3 bases clipped from V and 2 bases from J, the junction kept 12 bases outside the gene matches. The CDR3 length is 18 residues. The CDR3 region is CASSSPSSGRSAYNEQFF. As DNA, the CDR3 is TGCGCCAGCAGCTCCCCTTCCAGCGGGAGGTCCGCCTACAATGAGCAGTTCTTC.

This clonotype was recorded many times. The V and J genes are TRBV11-2 and TRBJ2-3; maybe TRBD2 (5 bases). The CDR3 has 15 amino acids. Trimming left V 1 base short and J 4 bases short, with 12 bases between. Germline CDR1 is SGHAT and CDR2 is FQNNGV. As DNA, the CDR3 is TGTGCCAGCAGCTTAGTGGGAGTTTTGGCAGATACGCAGTATTTT. This codes for CASSLVGVLADTQYF.